This T cell receptor beta chain was sequenced in a study of T cells in Graves' hyperthyroidism and ophthalmopathy. Study findings and constraints: Blood held most thyroid clonotypes expanded above 0.001 frequency.

The investigators amplified TCR beta CDR3 regions from RNA transcripts. The HTBI primer set was used in a first-round RT-PCR of the TCR CDR3. TCRdb called the multiplex PCR reads again in MiXCR, with one record for every CDR3 protein. The table includes about 640,000 distinct CDR3 sequences, around 13% detected once. This clonotype was seen many times. Its antigen is not identified. Trimming removed 4 bases at V and 6 bases at J, with 7 bases between. Germline CDR1 reads SGDLS; CDR2 reads YYNGEE. The CDR3 covers 12 residues. Ophthalmopathy patients had Clinical Activity Score at least 3, NOSPECS grade at least 4, duration under 3 months. Orbital computed tomography and thyroid ultrasound, together with serum TRAb and thyroxine and clinical symptoms, were used for diagnoses.

This TCR came from a woman aged 45-65 years with Graves' ophthalmopathy. The rearrangement links TRBV9 to TRBJ2-2; D uncertain. The sample was blood. The CDR3 reads CASSITSGELFF. In DNA form, the CDR3 reads TGTGCCAGCAGCATTACCTCCGGGGAGCTGTTTTTT.